This T cell receptor beta chain comes out of a study of blood T cell repertoires in COVID-19. In the study overall: The United States, Italy and Spain provided the acute and convalescent COVID-19 samples. Nucleic acid was either cDNA or gDNA, and it came from T cells, B-cell-depleted T cells, or PBMCs.

Generated by immunoSEQ multiplex PCR, the TCRdb table keeps only in-frame clones and is missing some. The data contain about 220,000 clones, 80% to 85% of them seen just once; the ten biggest clones take up roughly 3%. This CDR3 region has 14 residues. From germline, CDR1 is WNHNN and CDR2 SYGVQD (reference sequence). V shed 8 bases and J shed 0 bases, with 10 bases lying between them. J is TRBJ2-2 and V is TRBV10-1, with a tentative D call TRBD2 (5 bases). This TCR derives from a woman in her twenties or thirties who had recovered from COVID-19. The material sequenced was peripheral blood. The CDR3 loop reads CASASSANTGELFF. As DNA, the CDR3 is TGCGCCAGCGCTAGCTCGGCGAACACCGGGGAGCTGTTTTTT.